These T cell receptor beta chains were read from a single sample in a study of blood T cells in healthy people across ages. TCRdb reanalysed the 5' RACE reads using MiXCR and keeps one entry per CDR3 protein. The sample yields roughly 1,800,000 distinct CDR3 sequences, roughly 49% seen once. The sequenced sample consisted of blood. Every receptor here comes from a woman aged 40 to 49 in good health. Each CDR3 is given with its conserved first and last residue. The D gene is left open where the match is weak. Some rows have no size entry. The others give once, few or many, or a class for an expanded clone.

>TRBJ1-6|few|TRBD1|TRBV27
TGTGCCAGCGGACAGGGACCCCTCCACTTT
CASGQGPLHF
>TRBJ2-3|-|TRBD1|TRBV27
TGTGCCAGCAGACGTGGGACAGGAGGGCCAACAGATACGCAGTATTTT
CASRRGTGGPTDTQYF
>TRBJ1-2|-|-|TRBV28
TGTGCCAGCATGAAGGACAGCCCCTATGGCTACACCTTC
CASMKDSPYGYTF
>TRBJ1-4|-|-|TRBV7-2
TGTGCCAGCAGCTTGAACAGGGCCGTTAATGAAAAACTGTTTTTT
CASSLNRAVNEKLFF
>TRBJ1-2|-|-|TRBV3-1
TGTGCCAGCAGCCGAACAGTAAGAGATGGCTACACCTTC
CASSRTVRDGYTF
>TRBJ2-5|few|-|TRBV7-7
TGTGCTAGCAGCCAACGGGACTCTGGAGAGACCCAGTACTTC
CASSQRDSGETQYF
>TRBJ1-1|-|-|TRBV2
TGTGCCAGCAGACCGGAAGCGGGAATAATCACTGAAGCTTTCTTT
CASRPEAGIITEAFF
>TRBJ1-2|-|-|TRBV7-2
TGTGCCAGCAGCTTAAACCCTAAGGGATCTGGTGTGCGGGGCTACACCTTC
CASSLNPKGSGVRGYTF
>TRBJ2-7|-|-|TRBV5-1
TGCGCCAGCAGCTTGGAGGCCAGGTTTGGCAACGAGCAGTACTTC
CASSLEARFGNEQYF
>TRBJ1-4|-|-|TRBV5-1
TGCGCCAGCAGCATACAGGATGATGAAAAACTGTTTTTT
CASSIQDDEKLFF
>TRBJ2-7|few|-|TRBV6-2/TRBV6-3
TGTGCCAGCAGTCCCAGGGGGGTCGAGCAGTACTTC
CASSPRGVEQYF
>TRBJ2-1|-|-|TRBV24-1
TGTGCCACTTCGACAGATCCCCCATCGACCGGCTACAATGAGCAGTTCTTC
CATSTDPPSTGYNEQFF
>TRBJ2-1|-|TRBD1|TRBV5-1
TGCGCCAGCAGCTTGGAAGGGACAGGGGGCCTGTTCTTC
CASSLEGTGGLFF
>TRBJ2-7|once|TRBD1|TRBV27
TGTGCCAGCAGCCATAGGACAGGGAAACACTACGAGCAGTACTTC
CASSHRTGKHYEQYF
>TRBJ2-3|-|TRBD2|TRBV2
TGTGCCAGCAGTGGTTTGATCGTAGCGGGTGGCACAGATACGCAGTATTTT
CASSGLIVAGGTDTQYF
>TRBJ2-7|-|-|TRBV10-3
TGTGCCATCAGTGAGAACTGGGGCTACGAGCAGTACTTC
CAISENWGYEQYF
>TRBJ2-1|-|-|TRBV11-1
TGTGCCAGCAGCCTAAGGGTCCATGAGCAGTTCTTC
CASSLRVHEQFF
>TRBJ2-4|-|-|TRBV5-1
TGCGCCAGCAGCTTTGGCGGCTTTCAGTACTTC
CASSFGGFQYF
>TRBJ2-3|-|TRBD2|TRBV12-3/TRBV12-4
TGTGCCAGCAGTTTAGGGACTAGCGGTCCAACAGATACGCAGTATTTT
CASSLGTSGPTDTQYF
>TRBJ1-2|-|-|TRBV3-1
TGTGCCAGCAGCCAACTCGGGCAGACAATACGTGGCTACACCTTC
CASSQLGQTIRGYTF
>TRBJ2-5|-|TRBD2|TRBV20-1
TGCAGTGCTAGAGTTCCGGGGGGGAAAGAGACCCAGTACTTC
CSARVPGGKETQYF
>TRBJ1-5|-|TRBD1|TRBV6-6
TGTGCCAGCCTGGGCAGGGGGCATCGTCAGCCCCAGCATTTT
CASLGRGHRQPQHF
>TRBJ1-1|-|-|TRBV15
TGTGCCACCAGCAGAGATCGAGGGGACCTTCAAGGGATGAACACTGAAGCTTTCTTT
CATSRDRGDLQGMNTEAFF
>TRBJ2-5|-|-|TRBV11-2
TGTGCCAGCAGCCCCGACTTTTTAGAGACCCAGTACTTC
CASSPDFLETQYF
>TRBJ2-1|-|TRBD2|TRBV20-1
TGCAGTGCTCCAACCATTGGCGGGGGCTACAATGAGCAGTTCTTC
CSAPTIGGGYNEQFF
>TRBJ2-5|-|-|TRBV20-1
TGCAGTGCAACCCTTTCGCAGAGAGCGGGCCAAGAGACCCAGTACTTC
CSATLSQRAGQETQYF
>TRBJ2-5|-|TRBD1|TRBV15
TGTGCCACCAGCAGAGATATCGTCGGGCAGGGGGCTTGGGAGACCCAGTACTTC
CATSRDIVGQGAWETQYF
>TRBJ2-7|-|TRBD2|TRBV7-2
TGTGCCAGCAGCTCACCACCCTTAGCGGGGGTCCCCTCCTACGAGCAGTACTTC
CASSSPPLAGVPSYEQYF
>TRBJ2-3|-|-|TRBV9
TGTGCCAGCAGCGTAGTTGGGTCGGGCGACGGGGGCACAGATACGCAGTATTTT
CASSVVGSGDGGTDTQYF
>TRBJ2-7|once|-|TRBV14
TGTGCCAGCAGCCAGCCTACAGCCTACAATGAGCAGTACTTC
CASSQPTAYNEQYF
>TRBJ2-4|-|-|TRBV15
TGTGCCACCAGCAGAGGACCGGCACAGACGTACTTC
CATSRGPAQTYF